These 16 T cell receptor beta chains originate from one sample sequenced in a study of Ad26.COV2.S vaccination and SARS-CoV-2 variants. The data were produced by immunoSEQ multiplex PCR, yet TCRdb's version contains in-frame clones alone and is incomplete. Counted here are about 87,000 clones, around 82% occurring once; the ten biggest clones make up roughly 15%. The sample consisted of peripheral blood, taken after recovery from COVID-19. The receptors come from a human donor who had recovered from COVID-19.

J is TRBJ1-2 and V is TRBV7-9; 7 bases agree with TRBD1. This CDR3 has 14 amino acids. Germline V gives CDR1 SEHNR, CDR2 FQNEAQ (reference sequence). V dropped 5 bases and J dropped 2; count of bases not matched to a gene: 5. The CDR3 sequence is CASSPGQQNYGYTF. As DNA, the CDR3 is TGTGCCAGCAGCCCGGGACAGCAAAACTATGGCTACACCTTC. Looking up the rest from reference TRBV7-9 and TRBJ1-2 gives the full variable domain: DTGVSQNPRHKITKRGQNVTFRCDPISEHNRLYWYRQTLGQGPEFLTYFQNEAQLEKSRLLSDRFSAERPKGSFSTLEIQRTEQGDSAMYLCASSPGQQNYGYTFGSGTRLTVV.

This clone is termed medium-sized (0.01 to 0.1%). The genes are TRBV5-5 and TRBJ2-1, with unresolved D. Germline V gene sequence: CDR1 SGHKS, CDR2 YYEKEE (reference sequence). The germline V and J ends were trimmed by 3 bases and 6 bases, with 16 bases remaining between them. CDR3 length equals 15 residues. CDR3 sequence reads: CASSWPGSRANEQFF. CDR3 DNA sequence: TGTGCCAGCAGCTGGCCGGGTTCTAGGGCCAATGAGCAGTTCTTC. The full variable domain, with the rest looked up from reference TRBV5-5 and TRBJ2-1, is DAGVTQSPTHLIKTRGQQVTLRCSPISGHKSVSWYQQVLGQGPQFIFQYYEKEERGRGNFPDRFSARQFPNYSSELNVNALLLGDSALYLCASSWPGSRANEQFFGPGTRLTVL.

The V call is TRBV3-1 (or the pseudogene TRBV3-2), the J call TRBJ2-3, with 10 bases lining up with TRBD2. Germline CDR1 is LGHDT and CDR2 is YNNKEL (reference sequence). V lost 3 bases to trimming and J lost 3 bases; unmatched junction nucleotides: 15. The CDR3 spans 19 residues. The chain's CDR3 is CASSQSKREGLRSTDTQYF. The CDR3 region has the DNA TGTGCCAGCAGCCAGTCTAAGCGGGAGGGCCTAAGGTCTACAGATACGCAGTATTTT.

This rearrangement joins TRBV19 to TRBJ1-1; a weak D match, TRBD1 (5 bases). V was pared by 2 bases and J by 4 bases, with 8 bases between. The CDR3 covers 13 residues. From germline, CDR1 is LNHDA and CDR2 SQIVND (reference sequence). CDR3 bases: TGTGCCAGTAGTATATACGGGGGCACTGAAGCTTTCTTT. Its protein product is CASSIYGGTEAFF. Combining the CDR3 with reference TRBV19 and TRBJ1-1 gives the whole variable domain DGGITQSPKYLFRKEGQNVTLSCEQNLNHDAMYWYRQDPGQGLRLIYYSQIVNDFQKGDIAEGYSVSREKKESFPLTVTSAQKNPTAFYLCASSIYGGTEAFFGQGTRLTVV.

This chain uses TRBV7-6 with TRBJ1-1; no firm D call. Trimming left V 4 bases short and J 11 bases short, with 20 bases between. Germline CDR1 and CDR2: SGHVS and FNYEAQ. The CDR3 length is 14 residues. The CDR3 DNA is TGTGCCAGCAGCTCCCAATGGGCCCTAACGGGGGCTTTCTTT. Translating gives CASSSQWALTGAFF.

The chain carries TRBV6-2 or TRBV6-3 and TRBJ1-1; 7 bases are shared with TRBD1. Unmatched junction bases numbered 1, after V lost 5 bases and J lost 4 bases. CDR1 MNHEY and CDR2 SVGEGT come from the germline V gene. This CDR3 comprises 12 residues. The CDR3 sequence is CASSGDSTEAFF. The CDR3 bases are TGTGCCAGCAGTGGGGACAGCACTGAAGCTTTCTTT.

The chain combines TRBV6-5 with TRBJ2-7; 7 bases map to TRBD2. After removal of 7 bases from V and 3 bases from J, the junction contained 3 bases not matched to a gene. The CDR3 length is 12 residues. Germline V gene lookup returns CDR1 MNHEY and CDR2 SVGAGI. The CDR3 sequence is CASTGRGYEQYF. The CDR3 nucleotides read TGTGCCAGCACTGGGAGGGGCTACGAGCAGTACTTC.

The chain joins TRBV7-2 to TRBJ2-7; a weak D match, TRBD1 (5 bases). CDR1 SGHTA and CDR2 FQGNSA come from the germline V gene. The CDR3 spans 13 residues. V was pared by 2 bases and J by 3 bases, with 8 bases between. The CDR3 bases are TGTGCCAGCAGCTTAAACAGGAACTACGAGCAGTACTTC. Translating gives CASSLNRNYEQYF. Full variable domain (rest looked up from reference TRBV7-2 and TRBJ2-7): GAGVSQSPSNKVTEKGKDVELRCDPISGHTALYWYRQSLGQGLEFLIYFQGNSAPDKSGLPSDRFSAERTGGSVSTLTIQRTQQEDSAVYLCASSLNRNYEQYFGPGTRLTVT.

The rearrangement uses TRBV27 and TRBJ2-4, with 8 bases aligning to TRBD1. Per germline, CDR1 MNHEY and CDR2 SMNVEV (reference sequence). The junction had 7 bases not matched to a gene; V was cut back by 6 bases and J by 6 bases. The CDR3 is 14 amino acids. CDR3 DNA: TGTGCCAGCAGCTTGGACAGGGCGTCAAACATTCAGTACTTC. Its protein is CASSLDRASNIQYF.

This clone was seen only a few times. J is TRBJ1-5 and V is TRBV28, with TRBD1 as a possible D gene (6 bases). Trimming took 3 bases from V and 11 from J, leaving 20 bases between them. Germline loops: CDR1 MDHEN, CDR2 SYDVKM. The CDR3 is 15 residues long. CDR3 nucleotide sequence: TGTGCCAGCAGTTTTTCCAGGGAGGGGGTAAGGACCCAGCATTTT. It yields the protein CASSFSREGVRTQHF. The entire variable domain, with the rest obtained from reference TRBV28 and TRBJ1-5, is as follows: DVKVTQSSRYLVKRTGEKVFLECVQDMDHENMFWYRQDPGLGLRLIYFSYDVKMKEKGDIPEGYSVSREKKERFSLILESASTNQTSMYLCASSFSREGVRTQHFGDGTRLSIL.

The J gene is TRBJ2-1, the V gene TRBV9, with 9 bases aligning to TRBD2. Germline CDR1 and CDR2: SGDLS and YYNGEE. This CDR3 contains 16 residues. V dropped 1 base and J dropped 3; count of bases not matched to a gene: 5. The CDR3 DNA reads TGTGCCAGCAGCGTATTGGCTAGCGGGAACTACAATGAGCAGTTCTTC. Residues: CASSVLASGNYNEQFF.

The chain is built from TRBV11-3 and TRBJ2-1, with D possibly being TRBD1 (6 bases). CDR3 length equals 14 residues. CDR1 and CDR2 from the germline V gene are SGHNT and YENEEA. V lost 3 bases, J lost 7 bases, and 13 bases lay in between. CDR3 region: CASSLGASLNEQFF. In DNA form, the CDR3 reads TGTGCCAGCAGCTTGGGGGCCTCACTAAATGAGCAGTTCTTC.

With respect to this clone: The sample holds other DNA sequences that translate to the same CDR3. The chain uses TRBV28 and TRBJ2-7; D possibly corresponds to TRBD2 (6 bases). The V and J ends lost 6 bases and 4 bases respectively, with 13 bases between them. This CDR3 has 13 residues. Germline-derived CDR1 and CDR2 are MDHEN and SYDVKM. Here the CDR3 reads CASSLGGTYEQYF. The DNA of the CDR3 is TGTGCCAGCAGCCTCGGTGGGACTTACGAGCAGTACTTC.

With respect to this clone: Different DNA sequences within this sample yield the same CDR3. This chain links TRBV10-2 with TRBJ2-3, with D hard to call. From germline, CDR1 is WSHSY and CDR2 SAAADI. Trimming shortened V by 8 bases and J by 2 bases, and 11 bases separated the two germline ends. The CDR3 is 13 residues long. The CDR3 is CASGFGPTDTQYF. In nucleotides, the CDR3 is TGCGCCAGCGGCTTCGGGCCCACAGATACGCAGTATTTT.

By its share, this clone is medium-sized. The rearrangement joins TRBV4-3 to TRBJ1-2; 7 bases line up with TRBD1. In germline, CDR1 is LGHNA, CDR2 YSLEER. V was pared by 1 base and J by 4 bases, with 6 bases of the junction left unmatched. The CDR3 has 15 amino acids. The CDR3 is CASSQVGQLVYGYTF. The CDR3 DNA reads TGCGCCAGCAGCCAAGTGGGACAGCTTGTCTATGGCTACACCTTC.

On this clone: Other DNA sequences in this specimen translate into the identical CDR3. In DNA form, the CDR3 reads TGTGCCAGCAGCCTCGATTCCTACAATGAGCAGTTCTTC. As protein: CASSLDSYNEQFF. The chain links TRBV7-9 to TRBJ2-1; D call uncertain. This CDR3 comprises 13 residues. Per the germline V gene, CDR1 is SEHNR and CDR2 is FQNEAQ (reference sequence). Trimming cost V 5 bases and J 1 base, with 6 bases left between them.